This TCR beta chain derives from a study of T cells in Graves' hyperthyroidism and ophthalmopathy. General observations from the study: Researchers found most expanded thyroid clonotypes above 0.001 in blood as well. For ophthalmopathy, model prediction preceded onset by a median about six months.

The source material, RNA transcripts, was used to amplify TCR beta CDR3 regions. First-round RT-PCR with HTBI primers amplified the TCR CDR3 region. In TCRdb, the multiplex PCR reads were re-called with MiXCR into one record per CDR3 protein. In the table there are roughly 800,000 distinct CDR3 sequences, approximately 40% of which are singletons. This clonotype has more than one count but fewer than ten. Its antigen remains unknown. Patients counted as stable if ophthalmopathy did not develop within 18 months. The sequencing sample was made of blood. The origin of this receptor is a man aged 18-30 years with Graves' hyperthyroidism.

The CDR3 loop is CASTYLGGPTNEKLFF. The CDR3 bases are TGTGCCAGCACTTACCTCGGGGGGCCGACTAATGAAAAACTGTTTTTT. The V and J genes are TRBV7-9 and TRBJ1-4; D is possibly TRBD1 (6 bases). The CDR3 is 16 residues long. V was clipped by 7 bases and J by 2 bases, with 17 bases between them. Germline assignment: CDR1 SEHNR and CDR2 FQNEAQ (reference sequence).